This T cell receptor (beta chain) was found in a study of blood T cell repertoires in COVID-19. Study details: COVID-19 samples from acute and convalescent phases originated in the United States, Italy and Spain. Sources were T cells, B-cell-depleted T cells, or PBMCs; the material itself was cDNA or gDNA.

Followed longitudinally, the Seattle patients had been enrolled during active infection. Germline V lookup: CDR1 SGHVS, CDR2 FQNEAQ. This CDR3 has 14 amino acids. V lost 6 bases and J lost 8, with 16 bases in between. Original processing notes: Quantification of nucleated cells was approximated via reference gene primer amplification. Sequencing was performed with immunoSEQ multiplex PCR; in TCRdb, only in-frame clones are kept and a portion is missing. The V and J calls and clone size were taken over from that table, and D and trimming were inferred from the DNA. Of tens of thousands of clones listed, under 90% are singletons.

Material for sequencing was peripheral blood. The chain links TRBV7-8 to TRBJ1-4, with a possible D match to TRBD1 (6 bases). The receptor's source is a man in his sixties with COVID-19, enrolled during active disease. The CDR3 DNA follows: TGTGCCAGCAGGTCCTCCAGGGGATTGGAAAAACTGTTTTTT. Translation: CASRSSRGLEKLFF.